The 3 T cell receptor beta chains reported below all come from one sample, sequenced in a study of OX40 agonist ivuxolimab in advanced cancers. The protocol was immunoSEQ multiplex PCR, while the TCRdb copy is restricted to in-frame clones and leaves out a portion. Here the sample spans approximately 50,000 clones, about four fifths being singletons. The sample consisted of CD4+ or CD8+ T cells sorted from blood, taken in a trial of the OX40 agonist ivuxolimab. These receptors were obtained from an adult with an advanced solid tumor such as melanoma, head and neck, liver or kidney cancer.

V and J are TRBV7-2 and TRBJ1-1; D perhaps matches TRBD1 (6 bases). The CDR3 spans 16 residues. With 3 bases removed from V and 1 base from J, the gap between germline ends came to 15 bases. CDR1 is SGHTA, CDR2 FQGNSA, per germline. DNA of the CDR3: TGTGCCAGCAGCTTCCTTTTGGGACAAGGGAACACTGAAGCTTTCTTT. Translated: CASSFLLGQGNTEAFF. Filled out from reference TRBV7-2 and TRBJ1-1, the complete variable domain reads GAGVSQSPSNKVTEKGKDVELRCDPISGHTALYWYRQSLGQGLEFLIYFQGNSAPDKSGLPSDRFSAERTGGSVSTLTIQRTQQEDSAVYLCASSFLLGQGNTEAFFGQGTRLTVV.

This clone was detected a few times. The chain couples TRBV7-9 to TRBJ1-2; weak D call: TRBD1 (5 bases). The CDR3 contains 15 residues. Germline lookup yields CDR1 SEHNR and CDR2 FQNEAQ (reference sequence). Trimming removed 4 bases at V and 4 bases at J, with 16 bases between. CDR3 in DNA: TGTGCCAGCAGCTCCAGACGGGGCACCGTCTATGGCTACACCTTC. Translating it yields CASSSRRGTVYGYTF.

V usage is TRBV6-8 and J usage is TRBJ1-6, with D uncertain. The germline gives CDR1 MNHGY, CDR2 SAAAGT. V gave up 7 bases and J gave up 2 bases, with 24 bases separating them. This CDR3 region has 19 residues. CDR3 bases: TGTGCCAGCAATCCCCGCGTAGCAGTAAGTTCTCCCTATAATTCACCCCTCCACTTT. Translating gives CASNPRVAVSSPYNSPLHF.